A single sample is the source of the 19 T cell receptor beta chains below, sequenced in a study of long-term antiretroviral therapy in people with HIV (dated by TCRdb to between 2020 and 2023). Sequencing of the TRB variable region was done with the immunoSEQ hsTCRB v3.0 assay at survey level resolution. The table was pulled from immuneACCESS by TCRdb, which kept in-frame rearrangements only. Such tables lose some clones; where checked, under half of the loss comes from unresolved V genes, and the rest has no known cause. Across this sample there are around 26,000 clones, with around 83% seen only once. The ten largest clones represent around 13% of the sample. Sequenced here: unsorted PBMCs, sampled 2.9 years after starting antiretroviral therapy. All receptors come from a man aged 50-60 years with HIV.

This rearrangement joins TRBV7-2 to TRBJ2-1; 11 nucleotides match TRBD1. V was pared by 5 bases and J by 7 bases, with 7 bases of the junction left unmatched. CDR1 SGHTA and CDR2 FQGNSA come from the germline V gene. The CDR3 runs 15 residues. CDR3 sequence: CASSIGQGAGNEQFF. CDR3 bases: TGTGCCAGCAGCATCGGACAGGGGGCGGGAAATGAGCAGTTCTTC.

The CDR3 region is CAWSLYSGNTIYF. CDR3 nucleotide sequence: TGTGCCTGGAGTCTTTACTCTGGAAACACCATATATTTT. The gene calls are TRBV30 and TRBJ1-3; D is unresolved. Germline V gene sequence: CDR1 GTSNPN, CDR2 SVGIG (reference sequence). V was pared by 2 bases and J by 0 bases, with 5 bases between. The CDR3 contains 13 residues.

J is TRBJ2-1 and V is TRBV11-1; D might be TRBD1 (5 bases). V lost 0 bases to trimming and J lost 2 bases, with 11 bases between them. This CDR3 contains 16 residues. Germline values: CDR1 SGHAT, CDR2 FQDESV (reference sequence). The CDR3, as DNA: TGTGCCAGCAGCTTAGCGTCTGCAGGGCCCTACAATGAGCAGTTCTTC. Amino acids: CASSLASAGPYNEQFF.

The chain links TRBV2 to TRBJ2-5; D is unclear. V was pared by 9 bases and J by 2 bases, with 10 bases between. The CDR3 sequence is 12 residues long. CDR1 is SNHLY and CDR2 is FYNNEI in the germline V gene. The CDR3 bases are TGTGCCAGTTCATATTTTCAAGAGACCCAGTACTTC. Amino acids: CASSYFQETQYF. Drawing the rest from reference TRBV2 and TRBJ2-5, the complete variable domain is EPEVTQTPSHQVTQMGQEVILRCVPISNHLYFYWYRQILGQKVEFLVSFYNNEISEKSEIFDDQFSVERPDGSNFTLKIRSTKLEDSAMYFCASSYFQETQYFGPGTRLLVL.

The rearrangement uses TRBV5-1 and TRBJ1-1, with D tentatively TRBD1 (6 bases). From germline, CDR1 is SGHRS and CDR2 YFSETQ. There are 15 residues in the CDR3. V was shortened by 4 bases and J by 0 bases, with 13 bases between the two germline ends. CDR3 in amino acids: CASSPGQTLNTEAFF. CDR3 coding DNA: TGCGCCAGCAGCCCAGGACAGACCTTGAACACTGAAGCTTTCTTT. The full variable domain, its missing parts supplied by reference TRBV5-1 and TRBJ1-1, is KAGVTQTPRYLIKTRGQQVTLSCSPISGHRSVSWYQQTPGQGLQFLFEYFSETQRNKGNFPGRFSGRQFSNSRSEMNVSTLELGDSALYLCASSPGQTLNTEAFFGQGTRLTVV.

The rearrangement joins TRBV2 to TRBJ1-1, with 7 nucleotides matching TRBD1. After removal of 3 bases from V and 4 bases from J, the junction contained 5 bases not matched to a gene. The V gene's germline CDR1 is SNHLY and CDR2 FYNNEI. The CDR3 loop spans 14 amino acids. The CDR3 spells CASSDQNRGTEAFF. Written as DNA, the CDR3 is TGTGCCAGCAGTGATCAGAACAGGGGCACTGAAGCTTTCTTT.

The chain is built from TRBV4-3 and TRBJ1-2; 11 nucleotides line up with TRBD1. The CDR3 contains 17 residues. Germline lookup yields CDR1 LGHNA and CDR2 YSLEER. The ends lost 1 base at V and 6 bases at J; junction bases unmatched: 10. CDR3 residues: CASSQGSRDRGVNGYTF. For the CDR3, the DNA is TGCGCCAGCAGCCAAGGCAGTCGGGACAGGGGGGTAAATGGCTACACCTTC.

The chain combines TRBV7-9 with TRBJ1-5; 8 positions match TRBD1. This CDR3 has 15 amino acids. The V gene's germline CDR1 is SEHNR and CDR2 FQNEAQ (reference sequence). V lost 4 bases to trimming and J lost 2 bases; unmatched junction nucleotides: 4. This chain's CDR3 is CASSSTDRGNQPQHF. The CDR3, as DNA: TGTGCCAGCAGCTCTACGGACAGGGGCAATCAGCCCCAGCATTTT. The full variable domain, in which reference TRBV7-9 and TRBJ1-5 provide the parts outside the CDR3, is DTGVSQNPRHKITKRGQNVTFRCDPISEHNRLYWYRQTLGQGPEFLTYFQNEAQLEKSRLLSDRFSAERPKGSFSTLEIQRTEQGDSAMYLCASSSTDRGNQPQHFGDGTRLSIL.

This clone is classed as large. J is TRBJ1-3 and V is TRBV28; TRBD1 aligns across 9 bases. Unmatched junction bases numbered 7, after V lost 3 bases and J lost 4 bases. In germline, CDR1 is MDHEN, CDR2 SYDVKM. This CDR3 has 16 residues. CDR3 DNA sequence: TGTGCCAGCAGTTTTGGGACGGGACAGGGAGGAAACACCATATATTTT. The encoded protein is CASSFGTGQGGNTIYF.

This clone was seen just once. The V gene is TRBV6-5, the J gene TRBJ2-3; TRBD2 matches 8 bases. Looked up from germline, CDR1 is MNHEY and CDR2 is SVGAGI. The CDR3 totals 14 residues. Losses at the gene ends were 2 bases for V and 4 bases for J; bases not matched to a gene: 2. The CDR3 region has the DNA TGTGCCAGCAGTTACGGACTAGCTGCAGATACGCAGTATTTT. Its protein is CASSYGLAADTQYF.

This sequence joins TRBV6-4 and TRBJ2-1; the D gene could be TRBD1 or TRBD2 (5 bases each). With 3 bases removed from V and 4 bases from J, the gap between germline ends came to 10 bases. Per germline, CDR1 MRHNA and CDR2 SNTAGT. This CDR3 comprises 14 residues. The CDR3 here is CASSEGVLYNEQFF. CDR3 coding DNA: TGTGCCAGCAGTGAGGGGGTATTGTACAATGAGCAGTTCTTC.

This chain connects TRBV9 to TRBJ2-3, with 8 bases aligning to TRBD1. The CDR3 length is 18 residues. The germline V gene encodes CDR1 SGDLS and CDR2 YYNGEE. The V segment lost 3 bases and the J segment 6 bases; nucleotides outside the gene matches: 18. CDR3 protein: CASSEQNRTGRLSDTQYF. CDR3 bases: TGTGCCAGCAGCGAACAGAACAGGACAGGGAGGCTTTCGGATACGCAGTATTTT. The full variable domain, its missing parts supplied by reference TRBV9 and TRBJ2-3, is DSGVTQTPKHLITATGQRVTLRCSPRSGDLSVYWYQQSLDQGLQFLIQYYNGEERAKGNILERFSAQQFPDLHSELNLSSLELGDSALYFCASSEQNRTGRLSDTQYFGPGTRLTVL.

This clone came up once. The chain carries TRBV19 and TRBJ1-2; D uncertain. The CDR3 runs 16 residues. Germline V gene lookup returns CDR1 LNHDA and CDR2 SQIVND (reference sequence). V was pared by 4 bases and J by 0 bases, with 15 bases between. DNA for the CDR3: TGTGCCAGTAGTAGGGTCCAGGCTGTTTCTAACTATGGCTACACCTTC. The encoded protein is CASSRVQAVSNYGYTF.

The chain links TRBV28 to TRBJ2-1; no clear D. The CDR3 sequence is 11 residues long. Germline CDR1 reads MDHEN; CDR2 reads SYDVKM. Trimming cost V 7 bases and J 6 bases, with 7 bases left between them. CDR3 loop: CASTPGNEQFF. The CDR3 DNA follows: TGTGCCAGCACCCCGGGCAATGAGCAGTTCTTC.

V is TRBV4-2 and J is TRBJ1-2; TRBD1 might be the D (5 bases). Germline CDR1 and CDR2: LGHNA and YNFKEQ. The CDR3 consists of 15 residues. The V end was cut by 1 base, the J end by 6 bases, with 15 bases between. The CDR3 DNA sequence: TGTGCCAGCAGCCAAGTGGGCAGGGAAGGGGATGGCTACACCTTC. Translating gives CASSQVGREGDGYTF.

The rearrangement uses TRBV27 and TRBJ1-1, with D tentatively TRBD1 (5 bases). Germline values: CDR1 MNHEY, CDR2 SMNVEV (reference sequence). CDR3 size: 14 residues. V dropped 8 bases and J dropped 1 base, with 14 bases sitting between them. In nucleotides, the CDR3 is TGTGCCAGCCATTTCTTAACAGGGAACACTGAAGCTTTCTTT. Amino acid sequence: CASHFLTGNTEAFF.

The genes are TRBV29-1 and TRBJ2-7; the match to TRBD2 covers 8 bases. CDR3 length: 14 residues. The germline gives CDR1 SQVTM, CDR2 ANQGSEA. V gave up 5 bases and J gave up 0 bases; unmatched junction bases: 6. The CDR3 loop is CSVRGGASSYEQYF. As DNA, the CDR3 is TGCAGCGTTCGGGGGGGGGCGAGCTCCTACGAGCAGTACTTC.

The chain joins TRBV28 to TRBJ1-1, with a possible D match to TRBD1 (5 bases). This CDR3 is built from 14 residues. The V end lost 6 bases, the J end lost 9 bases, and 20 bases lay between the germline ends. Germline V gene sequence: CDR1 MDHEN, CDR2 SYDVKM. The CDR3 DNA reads TGTGCCAGCAGCCGGGGAGGGACCGGTTTGAAAGCTTTCTTT. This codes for CASSRGGTGLKAFF.

The CDR3 nucleotides are TGTGCCAGCAGTTCCCAGACAGGGTGGGCTCAGCCCCAGCATTTT. This gives the protein CASSSQTGWAQPQHF. The chain recombines TRBV27 with TRBJ1-5; 7 bases are shared with TRBD1. Trimming at V came to 4 bases and at J to 6 bases, leaving 9 bases not matched to a gene. This CDR3 has 15 amino acids. Germline loops: CDR1 MNHEY, CDR2 SMNVEV (reference sequence).